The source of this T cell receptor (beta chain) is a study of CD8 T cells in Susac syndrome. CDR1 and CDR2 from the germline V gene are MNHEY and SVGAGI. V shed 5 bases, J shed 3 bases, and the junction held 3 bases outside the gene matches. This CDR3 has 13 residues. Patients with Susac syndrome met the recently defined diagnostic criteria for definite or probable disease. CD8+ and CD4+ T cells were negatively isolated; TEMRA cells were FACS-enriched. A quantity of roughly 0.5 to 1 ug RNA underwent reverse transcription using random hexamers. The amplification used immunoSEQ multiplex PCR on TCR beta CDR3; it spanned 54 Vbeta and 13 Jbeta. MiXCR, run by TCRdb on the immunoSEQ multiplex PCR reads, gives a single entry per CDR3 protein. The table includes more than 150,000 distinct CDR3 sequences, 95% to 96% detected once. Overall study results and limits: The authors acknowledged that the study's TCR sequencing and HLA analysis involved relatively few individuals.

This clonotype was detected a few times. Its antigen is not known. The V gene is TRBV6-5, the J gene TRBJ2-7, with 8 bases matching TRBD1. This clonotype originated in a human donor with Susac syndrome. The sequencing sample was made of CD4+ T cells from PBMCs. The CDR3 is CASSQGAYYEQYF. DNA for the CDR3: TGTGCCAGCAGTCAGGGGGCTTACTACGAGCAGTACTTC.